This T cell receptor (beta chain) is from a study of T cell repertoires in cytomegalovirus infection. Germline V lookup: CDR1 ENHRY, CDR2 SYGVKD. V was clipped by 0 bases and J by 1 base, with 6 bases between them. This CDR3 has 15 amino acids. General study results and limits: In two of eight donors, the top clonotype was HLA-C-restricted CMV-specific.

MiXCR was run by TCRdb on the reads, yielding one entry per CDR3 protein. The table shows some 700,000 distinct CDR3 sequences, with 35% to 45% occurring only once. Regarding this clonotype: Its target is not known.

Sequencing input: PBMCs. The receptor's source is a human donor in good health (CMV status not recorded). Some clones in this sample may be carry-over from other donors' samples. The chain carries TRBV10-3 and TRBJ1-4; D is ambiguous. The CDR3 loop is CAISESRLTNEKLFF. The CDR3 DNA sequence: TGTGCCATCAGTGAGTCAAGGTTAACTAATGAAAAACTGTTTTTT.